This TCR beta chain was recovered during a study of read filtering for tumor transcriptome and immune sequencing. Study context: R-ISS stage counts were roughly eight for I, roughly 16 for II, 7 for III.

Molecular barcoded adaptors covering alpha/delta and beta/gamma chains were used on 400 to 450 ng RNA. A single record per CDR3 protein comes from TCRdb applying MiXCR to the reads. Among around 140,000 distinct CDR3 sequences listed, less than 15% were seen once. Findings of the study overall: Even smaller IR-seq throughput identified most shared clonotypes. In IR-seq, single-read clonotypes were roughly 82% of clonotypes but around 4% of reads.

The V and J ends lost 7 bases and 2 bases respectively, with 20 bases between them. The germline V gene encodes CDR1 SQVTM and CDR2 ANQGSEA. CDR3 size: 15 residues. Comment on this clonotype: The antigen remains unidentified.

The sequenced sample was a population of CD138-negative cells sorted from bone marrow. This receptor was taken from a donor over 35 with multiple myeloma. This chain connects TRBV29-1 to TRBJ1-1; D gene uncertain. This CDR3 is CSAKKVGWGNTEAFF. The CDR3 region has the DNA TGCAGCGCTAAGAAGGTAGGCTGGGGAAACACTGAAGCTTTCTTT.